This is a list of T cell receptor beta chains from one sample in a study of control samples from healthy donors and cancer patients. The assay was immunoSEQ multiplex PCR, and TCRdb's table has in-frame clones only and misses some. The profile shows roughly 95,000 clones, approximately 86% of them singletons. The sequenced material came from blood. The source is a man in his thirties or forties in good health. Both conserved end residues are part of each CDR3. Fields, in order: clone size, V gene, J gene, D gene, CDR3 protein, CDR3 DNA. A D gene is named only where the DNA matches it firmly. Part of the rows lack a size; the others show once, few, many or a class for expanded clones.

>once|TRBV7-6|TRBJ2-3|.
CASSFAITDTQYF
TGTGCCAGCAGCTTCGCAATCACAGATACGCAGTATTTT
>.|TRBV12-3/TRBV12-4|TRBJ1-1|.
CASSLESWAEAFF
TGTGCCAGCAGTTTAGAGAGTTGGGCTGAAGCTTTCTTT
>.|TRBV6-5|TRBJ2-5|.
CASALARETQYF
TGTGCCAGCGCTCTAGCGAGGGAGACCCAGTACTTC
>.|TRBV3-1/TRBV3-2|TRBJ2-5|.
CASSQERETQYF
TGTGCCAGCAGCCAAGAGCGGGAGACCCAGTACTTC
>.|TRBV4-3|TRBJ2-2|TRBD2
CASSPVAGGSIGELFF
TGCGCCAGCAGCCCGGTCGCCGGGGGGTCGATCGGGGAGCTGTTTTTT
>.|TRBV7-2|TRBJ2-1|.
CASSVNQGWNEQFF
TGTGCCAGCAGCGTTAACCAGGGATGGAATGAGCAGTTCTTC
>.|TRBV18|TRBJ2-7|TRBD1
CASSPRQGSYEQYF
TGTGCCAGCTCACCACGACAGGGCTCCTACGAGCAGTACTTC
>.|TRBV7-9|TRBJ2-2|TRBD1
CASSFERTGDNTGELFF
TGTGCCAGCAGCTTCGAACGGACAGGGGATAACACCGGGGAGCTGTTTTTT
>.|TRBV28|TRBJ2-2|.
CASSEGERLFF
TGTGCCAGCAGTGAGGGGGAGAGGCTGTTTTTT
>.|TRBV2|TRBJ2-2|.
CASFTGELFF
TGTGCCAGCTTCACCGGGGAGCTGTTTTTT
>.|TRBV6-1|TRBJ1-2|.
CASSEDPRVGDYTF
TGTGCCAGCAGTGAAGACCCCAGGGTCGGGGACTACACCTTC
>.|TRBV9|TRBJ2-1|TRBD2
CASSIRSGSDNEQFF
TGTGCCAGCAGCATTCGTAGCGGGTCCGACAATGAGCAGTTCTTC
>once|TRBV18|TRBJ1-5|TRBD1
CASSPKGTGGVNQPQHF
TGTGCCAGCTCACCGAAAGGGACAGGGGGGGTCAATCAGCCCCAGCATTTT
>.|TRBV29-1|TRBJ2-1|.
CSVEGQEETQFF
TGCAGCGTTGAAGGTCAGGAGGAAACACAGTTCTTC
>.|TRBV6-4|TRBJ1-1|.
CASSTGGGTEAFF
TGTGCCAGCAGTACAGGCGGCGGCACTGAAGCTTTCTTT
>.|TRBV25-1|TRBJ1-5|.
CASSDPRQGNQPQHF
TGTGCCAGCAGTGACCCCCGACAGGGCAATCAGCCCCAGCATTTT
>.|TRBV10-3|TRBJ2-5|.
CAISRASDQETQYF
TGTGCCATCTCGCGGGCTAGCGACCAAGAGACCCAGTACTTC
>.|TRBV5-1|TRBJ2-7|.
CASSLELGGREQYF
TGCGCCAGCAGCTTGGAACTGGGCGGGCGCGAGCAGTACTTC
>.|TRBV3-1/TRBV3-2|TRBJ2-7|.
CASSLEGATRVYEQYF
TGTGCCAGCAGCCTCGAGGGTGCGACGCGGGTCTACGAGCAGTACTTC
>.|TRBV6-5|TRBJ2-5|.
CASRPTRAEETQYF
TGTGCCAGCAGACCCACTAGGGCGGAAGAGACCCAGTACTTC
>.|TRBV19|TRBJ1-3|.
CASSRGNSGNTIYF
TGTGCCAGTTCGCGGGGTAACTCTGGAAACACCATATATTTT
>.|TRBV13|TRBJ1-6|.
CASSLWDGRNSPLHF
TGTGCCAGCAGCTTATGGGACGGACGAAATTCACCCCTCCACTTT
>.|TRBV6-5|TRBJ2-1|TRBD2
CASRTSGRNEQFF
TGTGCCAGCAGGACTAGCGGGAGAAATGAGCAGTTCTTC
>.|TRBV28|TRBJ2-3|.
CASSLPTGRIGYTQYF
TGTGCCAGCAGTCTCCCGACAGGTCGGATCGGATATACGCAGTATTTT
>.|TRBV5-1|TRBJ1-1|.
CARNPGGGAGTEAFF
TGCGCCCGCAACCCGGGGGGGGGCGCGGGCACTGAAGCTTTCTTT
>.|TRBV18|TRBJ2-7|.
CASSPGTDVYEQYF
TGTGCCAGCTCACCGGGGACGGACGTCTACGAGCAGTACTTC
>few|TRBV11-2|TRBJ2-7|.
CASSEEPLRYEQYF
TGTGCCAGCAGCGAGGAGCCACTAAGATACGAGCAGTACTTC
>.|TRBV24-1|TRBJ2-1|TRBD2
CATSDTGLAGGNEQFF
TGTGCCACCAGTGATACGGGACTAGCGGGAGGCAATGAGCAGTTCTTC
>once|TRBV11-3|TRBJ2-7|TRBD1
CASSYFQTGAYEQYF
TGTGCCAGCAGCTACTTCCAAACAGGGGCCTACGAGCAGTACTTC
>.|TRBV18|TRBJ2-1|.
CASSPNEGEQFF
TGTGCCAGCTCACCGAATGAGGGCGAGCAGTTCTTC
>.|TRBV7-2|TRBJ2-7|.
CASSLSGFVYEQYF
TGTGCCAGCAGCTTAAGCGGTTTTGTATACGAGCAGTACTTC
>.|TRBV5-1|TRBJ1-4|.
CASSPEMGATNEKLFF
TGCGCCAGCAGCCCGGAGATGGGAGCAACTAATGAAAAACTGTTTTTT
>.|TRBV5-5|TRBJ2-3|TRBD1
CASSAHGGQGVDTQYF
TGTGCCAGCAGCGCCCACGGGGGACAGGGGGTAGATACGCAGTATTTT
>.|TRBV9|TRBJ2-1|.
CASSVSRATYNEQFF
TGTGCCAGCAGCGTATCGCGGGCCACCTACAATGAGCAGTTCTTC
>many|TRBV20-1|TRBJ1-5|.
CSAARTQPQHF
TGCAGTGCCGCACGGACTCAGCCCCAGCATTTT
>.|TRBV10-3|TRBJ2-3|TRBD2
CAISRLLAGTDTQYF
TGTGCCATCAGCAGGTTACTAGCGGGCACAGATACGCAGTATTTT
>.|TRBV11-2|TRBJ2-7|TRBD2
CASSLVQVASGSYEQYF
TGTGCCAGCAGCTTAGTGCAGGTGGCTAGCGGGAGCTACGAGCAGTACTTC
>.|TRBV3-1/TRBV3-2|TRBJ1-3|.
CASSQELSTVGTIYF
TGTGCCAGCAGCCAAGAGCTCTCCACTGTCGGCACCATATATTTT
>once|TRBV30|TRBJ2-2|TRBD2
CAWSESAGGLSLDTGELFF
TGTGCCTGGAGTGAATCAGCGGGAGGTTTGAGTTTGGACACCGGGGAGCTGTTTTTT
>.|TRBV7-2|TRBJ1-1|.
CASSVRQPNTEAFF
TGTGCCAGCAGCGTCCGACAGCCGAACACTGAAGCTTTCTTT
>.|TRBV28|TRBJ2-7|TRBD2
CASSRPRGRGVAGEQYF
TGTGCCAGCAGTCGGCCCCGCGGAAGGGGAGTAGCGGGCGAGCAGTACTTC
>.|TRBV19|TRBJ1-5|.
CASSILVLGNQPQHF
TGTGCCAGTAGTATTCTCGTCCTAGGTAATCAGCCCCAGCATTTT
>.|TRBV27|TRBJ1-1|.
CASSFVGGPSFF
TGTGCCAGCAGTTTCGTCGGGGGTCCCTCTTTCTTT
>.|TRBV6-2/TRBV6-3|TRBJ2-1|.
CASSYLDSRYNEQFF
TGTGCCAGCAGTTATTTGGACTCCCGATACAATGAGCAGTTCTTC
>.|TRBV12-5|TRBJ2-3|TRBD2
CASGSGTSGTTDTQYF
TGTGCTAGTGGTTCCGGTACTAGCGGGACCACAGATACGCAGTATTTT
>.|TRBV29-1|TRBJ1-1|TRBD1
CSMGQPNTEAFF
TGCAGCATGGGACAGCCGAACACTGAAGCTTTCTTT
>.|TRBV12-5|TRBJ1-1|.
CASGLGGGTEAFF
TGTGCTAGTGGTTTGGGGGGTGGTACTGAAGCTTTCTTT
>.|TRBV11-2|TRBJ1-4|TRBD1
CASSLTSSLFTGGEKLFF
TGTGCCAGCAGCCTTACCTCGAGTCTTTTCACAGGGGGGGAAAAACTGTTTTTT
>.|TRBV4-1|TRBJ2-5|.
CASSQALEETQYF
TGCGCCAGCAGCCAAGCGTTGGAGGAGACCCAGTACTTC
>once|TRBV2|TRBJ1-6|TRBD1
CASRGTGGYNSPLHF
TGTGCCAGCAGGGGGACAGGGGGCTATAATTCACCCCTCCACTTT
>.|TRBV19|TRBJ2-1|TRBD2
CASSTGTSGSNEQFF
TGTGCCAGTAGTACCGGGACTAGCGGGAGTAATGAGCAGTTCTTC
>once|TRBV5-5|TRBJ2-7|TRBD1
CASSFPGQGYEQYF
TGTGCCAGCAGCTTTCCGGGACAGGGCTACGAGCAGTACTTC
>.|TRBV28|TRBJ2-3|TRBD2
CASSLYGGGTTDTQYF
TGTGCCAGCAGTTTATATGGGGGGGGAACCACAGATACGCAGTATTTT
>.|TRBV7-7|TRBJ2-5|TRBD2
CASRASGRPGETQYF
TGTGCCAGCAGAGCAAGCGGGAGGCCGGGAGAGACCCAGTACTTC